This T cell receptor (beta chain) comes out of a study of regulatory T cells in long-lasting Graves disease. The time point here: persistent/refractory GD, antithyroid drugs over 5 years with positive TRAb. PBMC RNA served as the TCR library source. It was American Thyroid Association guidelines that determined Graves' disease diagnosis. This clonotype was detected a few times. Its antigen is not identified. Study-wide points: Results may be inaccurate due to the small sample size.

V was pared by 7 bases and J by 1 base, with 13 bases between. The CDR3 is 14 amino acids. Germline V gives CDR1 KGHSH, CDR2 LQKENI. According to the study, TCR beta libraries were built with iRepertoire HTBI primers and CDR3-region Arm-PCR. In the authors' workflow: Identified segments across samples numbered about 64 TRBV and 14 to 15 TRBJ. Via MiXCR, TCRdb re-called the multiplex PCR reads, giving one row per CDR3 protein. None of the V and J calls come from the authors' own analysis; TCRdb made them. The table lists about 430,000 distinct CDR3 sequences, about 21% of them singletons. This TCR was sampled from a female donor with Graves disease. The sequenced sample was peripheral blood mononuclear cells (PBMCs), obtained when the disease was refractory, from a patient treated with antithyroid drugs. The chain joins TRBV18 to TRBJ1-1; possible D gene TRBD1, 5 bases. In DNA form, the CDR3 reads TGTGCCAGCTTCCGGGGCCTGGGGAACACTGAAGCTTTCTTT. Amino acids: CASFRGLGNTEAFF. The full variable domain, rest sourced from reference TRBV18 and TRBJ1-1, is NAGVMQNPRHLVRRRGQEARLRCSPMKGHSHVYWYRQLPEEGLKFMVYLQKENIIDESGMPKERFSAEFPKEGPSILRIQQVVRGDSAAYFCASFRGLGNTEAFFGQGTRLTVV.